This T cell receptor (beta chain) stems from a study of T cell responses to AZD1222 COVID-19 vaccine. Study-wide findings and caveats: Receipt of two AZD1222 doses was followed by a rise in Spike-specific TCR breadth and depth.

With V trimmed by 6 bases and J by 9 bases, 7 bases remained unmatched. Germline V gene sequence: CDR1 MNHEY, CDR2 SVGAGI. This CDR3 is 14 amino acids long. Produced via immunoSEQ multiplex PCR; TCRdb's table is partial and in-frame only. Among tens of thousands of clones listed, around 86% were seen once. In the case of this clone: The antigen remains unidentified.

The TCR sequence derives from an adult in good health. The specimen comprised peripheral blood, sampled on day 0 of AZD1222 vaccination. J is TRBJ2-5 and V is TRBV6-5; 13 bases are a match to TRBD2. The CDR3 DNA reads as TGTGCCAGCAGAACTGGACTAGCGGGGGTGTCCCAGTACTTC. Protein: CASRTGLAGVSQYF.